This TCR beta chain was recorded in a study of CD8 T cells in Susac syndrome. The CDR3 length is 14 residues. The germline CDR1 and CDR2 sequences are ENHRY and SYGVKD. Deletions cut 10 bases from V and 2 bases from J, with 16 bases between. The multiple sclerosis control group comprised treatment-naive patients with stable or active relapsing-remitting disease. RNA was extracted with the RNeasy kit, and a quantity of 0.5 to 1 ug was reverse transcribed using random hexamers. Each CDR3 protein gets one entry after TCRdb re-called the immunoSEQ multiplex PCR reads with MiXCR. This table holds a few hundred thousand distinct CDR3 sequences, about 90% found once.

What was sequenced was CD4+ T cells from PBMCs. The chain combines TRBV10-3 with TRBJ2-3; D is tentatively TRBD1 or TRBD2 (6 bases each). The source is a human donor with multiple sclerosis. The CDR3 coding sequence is TGTGCCACCAAGAGGGGGGAAAACACAGATACGCAGTATTTT. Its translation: CATKRGENTDTQYF.